This TCR beta chain was recorded in a study of human T cells and chemical hapten exposure. Overall study context: Upper-back patches of 0.01% DPC were read at 6 days.

Time point of the sample: patch test 1, 2 weeks after DPC sensitization. Treatment noted: therapeutic diphenylcyclopropenone sensitization with weekly scalp DPC. Each donor was an alopecia patient between 18 and 70 years of age who qualified for DPC. It was the library that attached unique molecular identifiers to individual cDNA molecules. A single record per CDR3 protein comes from TCRdb applying MiXCR to the RACE reads. The data show 90,000 to 120,000 distinct CDR3 sequences, approximately 11% seen once. The source is a woman aged 40 to 55 with alopecia areata. Some clones in this sample may be carry-over from other donors' samples. The sequencing here drew on whole blood, taken in connection with sensitization to the hapten diphenylcyclopropenone (DPC).

The CDR3 here is CASSTYRVYNSPLHF. In DNA form, the CDR3 reads TGTGCCAGCAGCACCTACAGGGTCTATAATTCACCCCTCCACTTT. This chain links TRBV5-6 with TRBJ1-6; a possible D gene is TRBD1 (6 bases). This CDR3 has 15 residues. V was shortened by 4 bases and J by 3 bases, with 11 bases between the two germline ends. Germline CDR1 is SGHDT and CDR2 is YYEEEE.